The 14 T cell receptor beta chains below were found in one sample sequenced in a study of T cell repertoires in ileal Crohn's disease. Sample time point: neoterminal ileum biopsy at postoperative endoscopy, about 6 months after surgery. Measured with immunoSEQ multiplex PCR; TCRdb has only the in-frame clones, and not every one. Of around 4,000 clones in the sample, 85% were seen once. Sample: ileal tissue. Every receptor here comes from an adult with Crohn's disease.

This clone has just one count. CDR3 protein: CASRPLRQGYEQYF. For the CDR3, the DNA is TGTGCCAGCCGACCATTAAGACAGGGCTACGAGCAGTACTTC. This chain connects TRBV27 to TRBJ2-7; TRBD1 agrees at 7 bases. There are 14 residues in the CDR3. CDR1 and CDR2 (germline): MNHEY, SMNVEV (reference sequence). V shed 8 bases and J 3 bases; nucleotides not matched to a gene: 10.

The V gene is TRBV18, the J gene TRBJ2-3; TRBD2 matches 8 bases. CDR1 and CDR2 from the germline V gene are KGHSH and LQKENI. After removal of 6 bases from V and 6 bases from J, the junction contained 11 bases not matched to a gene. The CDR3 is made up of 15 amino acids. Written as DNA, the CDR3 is TGTGCCAGCTCCCCGAGCGGGGGCCTAGCGGATACGCAGTATTTT. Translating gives CASSPSGGLADTQYF. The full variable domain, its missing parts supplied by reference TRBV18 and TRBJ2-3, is NAGVMQNPRHLVRRRGQEARLRCSPMKGHSHVYWYRQLPEEGLKFMVYLQKENIIDESGMPKERFSAEFPKEGPSILRIQQVVRGDSAAYFCASSPSGGLADTQYFGPGTRLTVL.

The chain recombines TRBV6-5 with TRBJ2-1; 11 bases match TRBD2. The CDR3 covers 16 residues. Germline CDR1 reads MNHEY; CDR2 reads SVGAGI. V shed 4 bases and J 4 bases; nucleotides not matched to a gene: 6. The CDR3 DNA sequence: TGTGCCAGCAGTTTAGCGGGGGGGCGAAGGTACAATGAGCAGTTCTTC. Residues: CASSLAGGRRYNEQFF.

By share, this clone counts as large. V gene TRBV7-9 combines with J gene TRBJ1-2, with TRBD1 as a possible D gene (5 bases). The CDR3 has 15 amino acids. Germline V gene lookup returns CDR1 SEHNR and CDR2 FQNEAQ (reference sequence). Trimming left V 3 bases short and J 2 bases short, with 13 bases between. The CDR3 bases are TGTGCCAGCAGCTTCCTGACTGACAGAAACTATGGCTACACCTTC. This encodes CASSFLTDRNYGYTF.

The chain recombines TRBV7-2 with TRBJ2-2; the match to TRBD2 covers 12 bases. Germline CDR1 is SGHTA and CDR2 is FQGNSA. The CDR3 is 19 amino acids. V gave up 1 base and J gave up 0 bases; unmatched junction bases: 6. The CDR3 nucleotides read TGTGCCAGCAGCTTAGGTGCTAGCGGGGGGGGTCCGAACACCGGGGAGCTGTTTTTT. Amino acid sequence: CASSLGASGGGPNTGELFF.

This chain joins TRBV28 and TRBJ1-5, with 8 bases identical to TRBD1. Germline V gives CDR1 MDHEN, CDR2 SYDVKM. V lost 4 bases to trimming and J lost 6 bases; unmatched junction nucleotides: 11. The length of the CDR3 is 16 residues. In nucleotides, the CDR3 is TGTGCCAGCAGTTCCTGGACAGGGATGGGCAGTCAGCCCCAGCATTTT. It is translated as CASSSWTGMGSQPQHF. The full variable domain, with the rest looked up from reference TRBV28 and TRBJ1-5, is DVKVTQSSRYLVKRTGEKVFLECVQDMDHENMFWYRQDPGLGLRLIYFSYDVKMKEKGDIPEGYSVSREKKERFSLILESASTNQTSMYLCASSSWTGMGSQPQHFGDGTRLSIL.

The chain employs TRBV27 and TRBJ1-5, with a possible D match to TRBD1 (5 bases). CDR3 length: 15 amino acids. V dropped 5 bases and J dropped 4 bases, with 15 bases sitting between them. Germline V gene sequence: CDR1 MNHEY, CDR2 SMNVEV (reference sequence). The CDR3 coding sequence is TGTGCCAGCAGTCCACAGGCGTTTGGGAATCAGCCCCAGCATTTT. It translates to CASSPQAFGNQPQHF.

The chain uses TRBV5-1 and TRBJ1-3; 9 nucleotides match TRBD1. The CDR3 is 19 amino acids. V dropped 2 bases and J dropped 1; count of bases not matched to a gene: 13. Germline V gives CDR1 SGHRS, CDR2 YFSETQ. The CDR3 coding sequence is TGCGCCAGCAGCTTAACCGGGACAGGGTTTCTTTTTTCTGGAAACACCATATATTTT. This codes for CASSLTGTGFLFSGNTIYF.

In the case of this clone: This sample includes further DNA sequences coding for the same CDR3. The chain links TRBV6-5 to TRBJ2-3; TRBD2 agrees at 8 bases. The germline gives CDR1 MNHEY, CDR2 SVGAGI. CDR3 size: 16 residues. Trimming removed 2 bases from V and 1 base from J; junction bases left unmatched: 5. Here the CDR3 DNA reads TGTGCCAGCAGTTACGAGCGGGGGCTGGGCACAGATACGCAGTATTTT. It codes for CASSYERGLGTDTQYF.

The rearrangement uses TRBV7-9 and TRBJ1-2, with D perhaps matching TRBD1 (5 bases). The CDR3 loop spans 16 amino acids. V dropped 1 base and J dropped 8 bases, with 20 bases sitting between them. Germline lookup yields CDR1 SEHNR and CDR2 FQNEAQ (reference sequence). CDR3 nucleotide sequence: TGTGCCAGCAGCTTAGTTTTAGGGCCTCCTCAGGGCGGCTACACCTTC. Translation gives CASSLVLGPPQGGYTF.

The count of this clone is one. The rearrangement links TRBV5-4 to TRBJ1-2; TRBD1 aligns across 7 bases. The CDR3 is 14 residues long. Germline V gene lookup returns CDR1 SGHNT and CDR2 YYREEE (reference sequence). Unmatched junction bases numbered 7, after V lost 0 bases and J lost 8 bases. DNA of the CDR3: TGTGCCAGCAGCTTGGAATGGACAGGAGGCGGCTACACCTTC. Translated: CASSLEWTGGGYTF.

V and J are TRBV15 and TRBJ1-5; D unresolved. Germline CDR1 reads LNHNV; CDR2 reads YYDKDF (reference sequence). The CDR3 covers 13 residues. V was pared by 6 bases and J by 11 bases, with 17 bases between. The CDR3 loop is CATRFRGSLAQHF. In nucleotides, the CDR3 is TGTGCCACCAGGTTTAGAGGCTCTCTAGCCCAGCATTTT.

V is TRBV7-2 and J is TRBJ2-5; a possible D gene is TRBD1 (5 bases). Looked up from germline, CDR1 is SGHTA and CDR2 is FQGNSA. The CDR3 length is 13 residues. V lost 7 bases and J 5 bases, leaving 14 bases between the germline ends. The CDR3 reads CASTIGVRETQYF. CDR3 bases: TGTGCCAGCACCATAGGGGTCCGGGAGACCCAGTACTTC.

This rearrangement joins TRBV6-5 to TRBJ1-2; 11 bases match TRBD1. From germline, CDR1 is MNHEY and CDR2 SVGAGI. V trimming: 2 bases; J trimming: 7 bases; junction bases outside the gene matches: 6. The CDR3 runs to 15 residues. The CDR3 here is CASSYGVGTGGGYTF. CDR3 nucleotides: TGTGCCAGCAGTTACGGGGTGGGGACAGGGGGTGGCTACACCTTC.